The source of this T cell receptor beta chain is a study of CD8 T cells in ankylosing spondylitis. General study points: As reported, disease-linked clones showed significant enrichment in matched ankylosing spondylitis synovial fluid. Some motif variants were previously reported in reactive arthritis synovial fluid and blood. Disease-linked clones had a CD8+ phenotype and relatively low frequency in peripheral blood. Characteristic, it appeared, of ankylosing spondylitis blood was a TCR beta motif of several highly homologous variants.

TCRdb reprocessed the 5' RACE reads with MiXCR, giving one entry per CDR3 protein. The sample shows approximately 150,000 distinct CDR3 sequences, around 8.9% of them seen only once. The germline V gene encodes CDR1 MNHEY and CDR2 SVGEGT. This CDR3 region has 12 residues. V was cut by 0 bases and J by 11 bases, with 10 bases left in between. This clonotype was detected many times. What it binds is not known. The V call is TRBV6-2 or TRBV6-3, the J call TRBJ1-1; weak D call: TRBD1 (5 bases). This sequence was found in a female donor with ankylosing spondylitis or in good health (not recorded which). Sequences were obtained from blood, either unsorted or a sorted T cell fraction (not recorded which). CDR3: CASSYSGGSAFF. DNA for the CDR3: TGTGCCAGCAGTTACTCCGGGGGATCGGCTTTCTTT.